This T cell receptor (beta chain) originates from a study of PD-1 blockade in mismatch repair-deficient tumors (dated by TCRdb to the late 2010s). With regard to the full study: Between September 2013 and 2016, the trial enrolled 80 to 95 consecutive patients with approximately 12 types of mismatch repair-deficient cancer, all of whom had received prior treatment and were progressing. Tumor-associated T cell clones were tracked in the peripheral blood of patients responding to PD-1 blockade by deep sequencing of TCR CDR3 regions.

With respect to this clone: The target of this receptor is not known. No base qualities exist here, and no much larger clone lies one base off it.

Findings and caveats that apply to the study as a whole: After pembrolizumab, tumor-resident clones, which were often undetectable in blood before treatment, expanded rapidly and then contracted, generally ahead of radiologic responses.

Library method: the immunoSEQ multiplex PCR assay. Entries here come from immuneACCESS through TCRdb and include only in-frame sequences with V and J called. Some clones fail to appear in such tables; in the studies checked, an unresolved V gene covers under half of the shortfall, and the cause of the remainder is unknown. For this sample there are about 130,000 clones; roughly 90% appear just once. Of the sample, about 10% is held by the ten largest clones. Mismatch repair deficiency in every enrolled patient was established by polymerase chain reaction or immunohistochemistry. TCR sequencing was performed for a few patients who responded to pembrolizumab therapy. The phase II trial prospectively tested pembrolizumab PD-1 blockade in advanced mismatch repair-deficient cancers regardless of tissue of origin. Peripheral blood T cell samples were serially collected before and at multiple times after PD-1 blockade was started. Blood sampling time points were reported as weeks after the first dose of pembrolizumab.

Ends trimmed: V by 4 bases, J by 4 bases; bases unmatched to a gene: 8. The CDR1 and CDR2 encoded by the germline V gene (reference sequence) are LNHDA and SQIVND. The CDR3, from cysteine to phenylalanine, totals 15 residues. Here the CDR3 DNA is all that survives: 45 bases in frame from base 1. The receptor was derived from an adult with mismatch repair-deficient cancer. Sample: peripheral blood, taken 70 to 72 weeks after starting pembrolizumab. The chain couples TRBV19 to TRBJ1-2; 8 bases in the middle match TRBD1. The DNA is TGTGCCAGTAGTACCCGACAGGGGTCAAGCTATGGCTACACCTTC. Its translation is CASSTRQGSSYGYTF.